This T cell receptor beta chain stems from a study of T cell responses to AZD1222 COVID-19 vaccine. TCRdb's copy holds only in-frame clones and misses some; the assay was immunoSEQ multiplex PCR. The sample consists of roughly 100,000 clones, around 92% of them appearing once. As regards this clone: Its antigen is unidentified.

Study observations and caveats: The donors showed a predominance of white British ancestry and of females, with possible underestimation of clonal diversity.

The receptor was derived from an adult in good health. The source material was peripheral blood, sampled on day 0 of AZD1222 vaccination.

Here the CDR3 reads CASSVDRGTYNEQFF. The CDR3 nucleotides are TGTGCCAGCAGCGTCGACCGGGGCACCTACAATGAGCAGTTCTTC. The V gene is TRBV9, the J gene TRBJ2-1; D is perhaps TRBD1 or TRBD2 (5 bases each). CDR3 length equals 15 residues. Germline V lookup: CDR1 SGDLS, CDR2 YYNGEE. V lost 2 bases and J 2 bases, leaving 11 bases between the germline ends.